The clone carrying this TCR beta chain appeared once. Its antigen remains unidentified. Germline V gene lookup returns CDR1 LNHDA and CDR2 SQIVND (reference sequence). This CDR3 has 14 amino acids. The germline V and J ends were trimmed by 10 bases and 8 bases, with 18 bases remaining between them. Only in-frame clones appear in the TCRdb table, and some are missing; sequencing was by immunoSEQ multiplex PCR. The repertoire consists of about 140,000 clones, with about 89% occurring once and the leading ten covering around 8%. The data originate from a study of T cell responses to AZD1222 COVID-19 vaccine. General observations from the study: All repertoire sampling was performed exclusively after the peak T cell response. Vaccine-associated CD4 TCRs ranged over spike, dominating at 160-218 and 743-854. An increase in Spike-specific TCR breadth and depth was observed after two AZD1222 doses. Nearly half of spike-specific TCRs reportedly target unmutated variant regions.

This specimen was peripheral blood, taken 28 days after the second dose of the MenACWY control vaccine. The receptor's source is an adult who received the MenACWY meningococcal vaccine as a control. V usage is TRBV19 and J usage is TRBJ1-6, with D perhaps matching TRBD1 (6 bases). The CDR3 bases are TGTGCCACCCGGCCAGGCCAGGGGCATTCACCCCTCCACTTT. Translation gives CATRPGQGHSPLHF.